The entry that follows covers one TCR beta chain sequence. Its antigen is undetermined. The length of the CDR3 is 17 residues. In germline, CDR1 is SGDLS, CDR2 YYNGEE. Trimming shortened V by 4 bases and J by 4 bases, and 21 bases separated the two germline ends. Negatively enriched CD4+ T cells were divided by CD45RA into naive and memory. Assay: immunoSEQ multiplex PCR; the TCRdb copy retains only in-frame clones and omits some. The sample carries 600,000 to 750,000 clones, roughly 78% recorded once. The data originate from a study of shared clonotypes between healthy human individuals. The study, taken as a whole, reports: Sharing across a handful of donors was seen in 4% to 6.5% of naive CD4 clonotypes.

The specimen sequenced was memory CD4+ T cells sorted from blood. As to subset: CD45RA-negative fraction. The rearrangement links TRBV9 to TRBJ1-3, with TRBD1 as a possible D gene (5 bases). The source is a woman in her 30s in good health. CDR3 loop: CASSTRPLGTGGNTIYF. In nucleotides, the CDR3 is TGTGCCAGCAGCACCCGCCCCCTCGGGACGGGAGGAAACACCATATATTTT.